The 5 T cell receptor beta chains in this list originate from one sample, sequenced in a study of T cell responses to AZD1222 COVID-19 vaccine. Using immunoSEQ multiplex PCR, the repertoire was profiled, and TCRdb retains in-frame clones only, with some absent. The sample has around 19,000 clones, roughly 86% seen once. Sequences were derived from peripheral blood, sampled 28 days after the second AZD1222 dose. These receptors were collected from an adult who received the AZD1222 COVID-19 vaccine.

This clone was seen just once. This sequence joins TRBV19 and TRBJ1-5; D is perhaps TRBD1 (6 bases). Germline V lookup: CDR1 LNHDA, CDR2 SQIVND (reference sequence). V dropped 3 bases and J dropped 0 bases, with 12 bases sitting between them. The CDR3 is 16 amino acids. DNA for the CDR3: TGTGCCAGTAGTATTTTAGGGGGGATTAGCAATCAGCCCCAGCATTTT. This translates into CASSILGGISNQPQHF. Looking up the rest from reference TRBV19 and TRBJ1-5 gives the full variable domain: DGGITQSPKYLFRKEGQNVTLSCEQNLNHDAMYWYRQDPGQGLRLIYYSQIVNDFQKGDIAEGYSVSREKKESFPLTVTSAQKNPTAFYLCASSILGGISNQPQHFGDGTRLSIL.

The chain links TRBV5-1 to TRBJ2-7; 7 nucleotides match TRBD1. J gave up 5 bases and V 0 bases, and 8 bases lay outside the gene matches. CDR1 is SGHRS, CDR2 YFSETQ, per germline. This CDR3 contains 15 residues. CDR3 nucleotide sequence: TGCGCCAGCAGCTTGGAGACAGGGTTTGCCGACGAGCAGTACTTC. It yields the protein CASSLETGFADEQYF.

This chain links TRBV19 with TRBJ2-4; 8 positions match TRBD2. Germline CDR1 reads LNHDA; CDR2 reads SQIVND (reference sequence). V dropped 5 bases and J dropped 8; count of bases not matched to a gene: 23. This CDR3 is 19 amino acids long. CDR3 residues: CASSYPTSDAPRPNDIQYF. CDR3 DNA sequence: TGTGCCAGTAGTTACCCGACTAGCGACGCGCCTAGGCCAAACGACATTCAGTACTTC.

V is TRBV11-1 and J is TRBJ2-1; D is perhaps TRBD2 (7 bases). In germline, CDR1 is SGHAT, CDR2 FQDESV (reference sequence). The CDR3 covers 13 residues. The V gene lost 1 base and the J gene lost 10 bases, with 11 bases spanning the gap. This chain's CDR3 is CASSLGAGAEQFF. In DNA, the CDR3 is TGTGCCAGCAGCTTAGGGGCGGGGGCAGAGCAGTTCTTC.

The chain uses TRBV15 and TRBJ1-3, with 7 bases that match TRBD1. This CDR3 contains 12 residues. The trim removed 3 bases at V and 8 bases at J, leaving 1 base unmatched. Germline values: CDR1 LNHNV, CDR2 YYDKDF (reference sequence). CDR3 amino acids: CATSRQGDTIYF. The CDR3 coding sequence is TGTGCCACCAGCAGGCAGGGGGACACCATATATTTT.